Listed below are T cell receptor beta chains from one sample, sequenced in a study of blood T cell repertoires in COVID-19. Measured with immunoSEQ multiplex PCR; TCRdb has only the in-frame clones, and not every one. The table has about 260,000 clones, 70% to 85% seen once. Sequenced input: peripheral blood. Source of these receptors: a woman of 80 years or more with acute or convalescent COVID-19. CDR3s include the opening cysteine and the closing phenylalanine or tryptophan.

>TRBV28|TRBJ2-6
CASSLYSGANVLTF
>TRBV12-3/TRBV12-4|TRBJ1-2
CASMGDGYGYTF
>TRBV7-9|TRBJ2-5
CASSDRNRVDQETQYF
>TRBV2|TRBJ2-1
CASSEPRGGDEQFF
>TRBV19|TRBJ1-2
CASGARALRAYYGYTF
>TRBV6-2/TRBV6-3|TRBJ2-7
CASSFTRYEQYF
>TRBV5-1|TRBJ1-1
CASSLAGNTEAFF
>TRBV5-4|TRBJ2-7
CASREGLAGAYEQYF
>TRBV5-1|TRBJ1-1
CASSYKQGNTEAFF
>TRBV7-2|TRBJ1-3
CASRGGVGNTIYF
>TRBV9|TRBJ2-1
CASSPGTSGVSYNEQFF
>TRBV15|TRBJ1-5
CATAPDRGLYSNQPQHF
>TRBV7-8|TRBJ2-6
CASSPQGRGANVLTF
>TRBV19|TRBJ2-7
CASSTDRGDEQYF
>TRBV7-2|TRBJ1-4
CASSDRRQSSAEKLFF
>TRBV28|TRBJ2-1
CASHDEAERGGRNEQFF
>TRBV3-1/TRBV3-2|TRBJ2-3
CASSQGGLAGTDTQYF
>TRBV6-2/TRBV6-3|TRBJ2-3
CASSYSTSLISTDTQYF
>TRBV7-9|TRBJ1-2
CASSRTGTEERGYTF
>TRBV15|TRBJ2-7
CATSSAGGTYEQYF
>TRBV6-5|TRBJ2-7
CASSSLAGGSYEQYF
>TRBV10-3|TRBJ1-2
CAIRDRGDNYGYTF
>TRBV6-1|TRBJ1-3
CASSDQTLGNTIYF
>TRBV2|TRBJ2-1
CASSRGQDEQFF
>TRBV27|TRBJ1-1
CASSSAPGDGNTEAFF
>TRBV10-3|TRBJ1-1
CAISEWTGGVEAFF
>TRBV9|TRBJ2-2
CASRGGGSQFNTGELFF
>TRBV11-1|TRBJ2-1
CASSLGQGYEQFF
>TRBV5-4|TRBJ2-7
CASSGRTGDFHEQYF
>TRBV19|TRBJ2-1
CASSARTNSDNEQFF
>TRBV6-5|TRBJ1-4
CASRTGEPNEKLFF
>TRBV28|TRBJ1-1
CASKTGMNTEAFF
>TRBV4-2|TRBJ1-1
CASSPSDRGQMNTEAFF
>TRBV30|TRBJ1-4
CAWGHDNRRYEKLFF
>TRBV7-9|TRBJ2-7
CASSPPGTGRQVSYEQYF
>TRBV28|TRBJ2-5
CASSRLAALQETQYF
>TRBV19|TRBJ2-7
CASSIVTSGSYEQYF
>TRBV29-1|TRBJ2-3
CSGDRMDTQYF
>TRBV3-1/TRBV3-2|TRBJ2-1
CASSQASGGFDEQFF
>TRBV6-5|TRBJ1-6
CASSPDRGRSPLHF
>TRBV7-9|TRBJ2-7
CASSLEGQGSHEQYF
>TRBV4-2|TRBJ1-2
CASSQVRDRADTF
>TRBV15|TRBJ1-4
CATRRSQGARPEKLFF
>TRBV7-9|TRBJ2-2
CASSLAGSGGGELFF
>TRBV24-1|TRBJ2-6
CATSDPRGTGANVLTF
>TRBV19|TRBJ2-5
CASTSFSGETQYF
>TRBV4-3|TRBJ1-2
CASSQDPDRAYGYTF
>TRBV5-5|TRBJ1-4
CASSRTGATNEKLFF
>TRBV27|TRBJ2-5
CASSLRGLAGETQYF
>TRBV5-1|TRBJ1-1
CASSLGYGGSPEAFF
>TRBV7-9|TRBJ1-4
CASSLVTGGSEKLFF
>TRBV19|TRBJ1-5
CASSRRESNQPQHF
>TRBV6-5|TRBJ2-7
CASMRSYEQYF
>TRBV7-2|TRBJ2-7
CASSPQRGAVGEQYF
>TRBV7-9|TRBJ2-1
CASSLVSGRTRQFF
>TRBV7-9|TRBJ1-5
CASSLDRGGDQPQHF
>TRBV7-2|TRBJ1-3
CASSSTAGFGNTIYF